This is a list of T cell receptor beta chains from one sample in a study of cytomegalovirus exposure and HLA in healthy donors. Assay: immunoSEQ multiplex PCR; the TCRdb copy retains only in-frame clones and omits some. Altogether tens of thousands of clones are present, around 97% being singletons, with the ten largest covering about 1.6%. Specimen: PBMCs. The receptors stem from a young woman in good health and CMV-seropositive. Both conserved end residues are part of each CDR3. The order of the fields is D gene, clone size, J gene, V gene, CDR3 DNA, CDR3 protein. D genes are given only for firm matches. Only part of the rows carry a size: once, few, many, or a class if the clone is expanded.

.,.,TRBJ2-7,TRBV27,TGTGCCAGCAGTAGCGTCCACTCCTACGAGCAGTACTTC,CASSSVHSYEQYF
.,.,TRBJ2-1,TRBV6-1,TGTGCCAGCAGTGAAACGGGGTGGGGGGAACAGTTCTTC,CASSETGWGEQFF
.,.,TRBJ1-5,TRBV11-2,TGTGCCAGCAGCTTTCGACAGGTCAGCAATCAGCCCCAGCATTTT,CASSFRQVSNQPQHF
TRBD2,.,TRBJ2-1,TRBV5-5,TGTGCCAGCAGCTTGGCCCGTAACCGCGGGGGCTACAATGAGCAGTTCTTC,CASSLARNRGGYNEQFF
TRBD1,.,TRBJ1-5,TRBV2,TGTGCCAGCAGTGACGATTGGGCCGGGACAGACAATCAGCCCCAGCATTTT,CASSDDWAGTDNQPQHF
.,.,TRBJ2-5,TRBV7-9,TGTGCCAGCAGCTTCGCCACTTTAGAAGAGACCCAGTACTTC,CASSFATLEETQYF
.,.,TRBJ2-4,TRBV5-1,TGCGCCAGCACTTTTCTATCCTTCGGGGACATTCAGTACTTC,CASTFLSFGDIQYF
.,.,TRBJ2-7,TRBV11-2,TGTGCCAGCAGCCCCCTCTGGGGCGGGGTCGAGCAGTACTTC,CASSPLWGGVEQYF
TRBD1,.,TRBJ1-1,TRBV30,TGTGCCTGGAGCGTGGGCAGGGGGGCTGAAGCTTTCTTT,CAWSVGRGAEAFF
.,.,TRBJ1-3,TRBV6-6,TGTGCCAGCAGGGCCAGGGAAGGGGGAAACACCATATATTTT,CASRAREGGNTIYF
.,.,TRBJ1-5,TRBV6-5,TGTGCCACCAAACGGTTAGGAGGCAATCAGCCCCAGCATTTT,CATKRLGGNQPQHF
.,few,TRBJ2-3,TRBV27,TGTGCCAGCAGTTCCGGGAGCTATCCTGGTGGAGATACGCAGTATTTT,CASSSGSYPGGDTQYF
.,.,TRBJ1-5,TRBV27,TGTGCCAGCAGTCGGGGTCCCGAGGGTAGCAATCAGCCCCAGCATTTT,CASSRGPEGSNQPQHF